Described below is a single TCR beta chain sequence and its context. As yet, its antigen is unknown. This entry is derived from a study of cytomegalovirus exposure and HLA in healthy donors. 13 Jbeta primers and 60 Vbeta primers were used for the PCR. Assay: immunoSEQ multiplex PCR; the TCRdb copy retains only in-frame clones and omits some. The sample has about 170,000 clones, roughly 84% seen once; the top ten hold 0.38%. The CDR3 is 14 amino acids. V was cut by 7 bases and J by 1 base, with 14 bases left in between. Germline values: CDR1 ENHRY, CDR2 SYGVKD. Notes on the study in general: 87-base-pair reads could not separate some V segments, including TRBV6-2 and TRBV6-3. With DRB1 most and HLA-C fewest, TCR association rates differed between HLA loci in a later analysis.

V and J are TRBV10-3 and TRBJ2-7, with D possibly being TRBD2 (6 bases). The sequence came from a boy younger than 10 in good health and CMV-seronegative. The sequenced material came from PBMCs. CDR3 coding DNA: TGTGCCATCAAGACCGACGGGGGTTCCTACGAGCAGTACTTC. It yields the protein CAIKTDGGSYEQYF.